The 24 T cell receptor beta chains reported below all come from one sample, sequenced in a study of CD8 T cells in Susac syndrome. Reverse transcription of roughly 0.45 to 1 ug RNA was performed with random hexamers. A single record per CDR3 protein comes from TCRdb applying MiXCR to the immunoSEQ multiplex PCR reads. The table lists 150,000 to 200,000 distinct CDR3 sequences, over 85% of them singletons, with more than 0.11% in the top ten. Input material: CD4+ T cells from PBMCs. The origin of the receptors is a human donor in good health.

V and J are TRBV2 and TRBJ1-1; D is ambiguous. This CDR3 is 13 amino acids long. V lost 3 bases, J lost 4 bases, and 9 bases lay in between. Germline CDR1 reads SNHLY; CDR2 reads FYNNEI. This CDR3 reads CASSDQSRTEAFF. CDR3 nucleotide sequence: TGTGCCAGCAGTGACCAATCTCGCACTGAAGCTTTCTTT.

The chain uses TRBV28 and TRBJ1-2; the D is unclear. This CDR3 has 13 residues. The V gene lost 3 bases and the J gene lost 3 bases, with 8 bases spanning the gap. Germline-derived CDR1 and CDR2 are MDHEN and SYDVKM. The CDR3 region is CASSFSGDYGYTF. CDR3 sequence (DNA): TGTGCCAGCAGTTTTTCTGGGGACTATGGCTACACCTTC.

The chain uses TRBV6-5 and TRBJ2-3; 9 nucleotides line up with TRBD2. The germline CDR1 and CDR2 sequences are MNHEY and SVGAGI. This CDR3 comprises 15 residues. J was trimmed by 4 bases and V by 2 bases; bases with no gene match: 4. The CDR3 loop is CASSYSGGPADTQYF. The CDR3 region has the DNA TGTGCCAGCAGTTACAGCGGGGGGCCCGCAGATACGCAGTATTTT.

The genes are TRBV5-1 and TRBJ2-1, with TRBD1 as a possible D gene (6 bases). Trimming cost V 5 bases and J 4 bases, with 10 bases left between them. This CDR3 is 13 amino acids long. Germline V lookup: CDR1 SGHRS, CDR2 YFSETQ. The CDR3 loop reads CASRDSEYNEQFF. CDR3 nucleotides: TGCGCCAGCAGGGACAGTGAATACAATGAGCAGTTCTTC.

The rearrangement joins TRBV5-1 to TRBJ2-5, with D perhaps assigned TRBD1 or TRBD2 (5 bases each). CDR3 length equals 13 residues. The germline V gene encodes CDR1 SGHRS and CDR2 YFSETQ. V was cut by 8 bases and J by 1 base, with 12 bases left in between. The DNA for the CDR3 is TGCGCCAGTACTAGGGGTCTCCAAGAGACCCAGTACTTC. The encoded protein is CASTRGLQETQYF.

The genes are TRBV20-1 and TRBJ1-1; possible D gene TRBD1, 6 bases. Germline assignment: CDR1 DFQATT and CDR2 SNEGSKA (reference sequence). Trimming cost V 3 bases and J 4 bases, with 6 bases left between them. The CDR3 has 11 residues. The CDR3 nucleotides are TGCAGTGCTAGGGGGGCCACTGAAGCTTTCTTT. Its protein is CSARGATEAFF.

The chain combines TRBV7-9 with TRBJ2-2, with 9 nucleotides matching TRBD1. CDR1 and CDR2 (germline): SEHNR, FQNEAQ (reference sequence). With 5 bases clipped from V and 0 bases from J, the junction kept 7 bases outside the gene matches. The CDR3 covers 17 residues. CDR3 sequence: CASSARDRAANTGELFF. CDR3 in DNA: TGTGCCAGCAGCGCCCGGGACAGGGCCGCGAACACCGGGGAGCTGTTTTTT.

This chain joins TRBV7-2 and TRBJ2-7, with 9 bases matching TRBD1. The V segment lost 5 bases and the J segment 3 bases; nucleotides outside the gene matches: 8. CDR3 length equals 15 residues. CDR1 is SGHTA and CDR2 is FQGNSA in the germline V gene. CDR3 DNA: TGTGCCAGCAGCGAGGGGACAGGGCCGGGCTACGAGCAGTACTTC. Translating it yields CASSEGTGPGYEQYF.

The chain recombines TRBV25-1 with TRBJ1-4; D unresolved. The CDR3 has 14 amino acids. Germline V lookup: CDR1 MGHDK, CDR2 SYGVNS. The V gene lost 2 bases and the J gene lost 4 bases, with 8 bases spanning the gap. The chain's CDR3 is CASSEDGLNEKLFF. CDR3 DNA: TGTGCCAGCAGTGAAGACGGACTTAATGAAAAACTGTTTTTT.

This sequence joins TRBV7-2 and TRBJ2-5; a weak D match, TRBD1 (5 bases). The CDR3 loop spans 14 amino acids. V lost 5 bases and J lost 4, with 14 bases in between. Looked up from germline, CDR1 is SGHTA and CDR2 is FQGNSA. CDR3 DNA: TGTGCCAGCAGCCCCACAGGCTTTGGAGAGACCCAGTACTTC. The encoded protein is CASSPTGFGETQYF.

The rearrangement uses TRBV3-1 and TRBJ2-5, with no clear D. The V gene lost 3 bases and the J gene lost 2 bases, with 4 bases spanning the gap. Germline assignment: CDR1 LGHDT and CDR2 YNNKEL (reference sequence). The CDR3 runs to 12 residues. The CDR3: CASSQFQETQYF. CDR3 DNA: TGTGCCAGCAGCCAGTTTCAAGAGACCCAGTACTTC.

The V gene is TRBV6-5, the J gene TRBJ1-2; TRBD1 is a possible D gene (5 bases). Germline values: CDR1 MNHEY, CDR2 SVGAGI. Trimming stripped 0 bases from V and 4 bases from J, with 15 bases between. This CDR3 is built from 16 residues. In DNA form, the CDR3 reads TGTGCCAGCAGTTACTCAACGGGGCGGGGGAGCTATGGCTACACCTTC. This codes for CASSYSTGRGSYGYTF.

This sequence joins TRBV15 and TRBJ1-6; D unresolved. This CDR3 comprises 16 residues. V lost 0 bases to trimming and J lost 7 bases, with 13 bases between them. Germline CDR1 LNHNV, CDR2 YYDKDF (reference sequence). Here the CDR3 reads CATSRDPPAANSPLHF. CDR3 in DNA: TGTGCCACCAGCAGAGACCCTCCGGCAGCCAATTCACCCCTCCACTTT.

The J gene is TRBJ2-7, the V gene TRBV14; D is perhaps TRBD1 (5 bases). The germline V gene encodes CDR1 SGHDN and CDR2 FVKESK. The CDR3 runs 14 residues. V gave up 5 bases and J gave up 11 bases, with 22 bases separating them. CDR3 in DNA: TGTGCCAGCAGCACAGCAGGATCTGGGCGCAGGGAGTACTTC. This translates into CASSTAGSGRREYF.

This sequence joins TRBV3-1 and TRBJ1-4, with 7 bases identical to TRBD1. Germline loops: CDR1 LGHDT, CDR2 YNNKEL (reference sequence). The CDR3 consists of 14 residues. V lost 4 bases to trimming and J lost 7 bases; unmatched junction nucleotides: 6. The CDR3 here is CASSLDRRSEKLFF. CDR3 bases: TGTGCCAGCAGCCTGGACAGGCGCTCTGAAAAACTGTTTTTT.

The genes are TRBV9 and TRBJ1-2; 7 nucleotides line up with TRBD1. CDR1 is SGDLS, CDR2 YYNGEE, per germline. The CDR3 contains 14 residues. V lost 3 bases and J lost 8; bases outside the gene matches: 10. The DNA of the CDR3 is TGTGCCAGCAGCGAGAAGACAGGGTTGCCAGGCTACACCTTC. It translates to CASSEKTGLPGYTF.

This sequence joins TRBV18 and TRBJ1-1; D remains ambiguous. Germline CDR1 and CDR2: KGHSH and LQKENI. V was shortened by 6 bases and J by 1 base, with 12 bases between the two germline ends. The CDR3 is 14 residues long. The CDR3 here is CASSPGGGNTEAFF. The CDR3 region has the DNA TGTGCCAGCTCCCCCGGTGGCGGGAACACTGAAGCTTTCTTT.

The rearrangement uses TRBV24-1 and TRBJ1-1; no definite D call. CDR1 and CDR2 (germline): KGHDR, SFDVKD. The CDR3 covers 13 residues. With 3 bases removed from V and 1 base from J, the gap between germline ends came to 5 bases. The CDR3 is CATSDAGNTEAFF. CDR3 nucleotides: TGTGCCACCAGTGATGCAGGGAACACTGAAGCTTTCTTT.

The CDR3 loop reads CASSLTGAGYGYTF. The CDR3, as DNA: TGTGCCAGCAGTCTTACAGGGGCTGGCTATGGCTACACCTTC. The chain is built from TRBV12-3 or TRBV12-4 and TRBJ1-2, with 7 bases aligning to TRBD1. The CDR3 totals 14 residues. The V gene end was trimmed by 5 bases and the J gene end by 4 bases; junction bases not matched to a gene: 7.

This sequence joins TRBV7-8 and TRBJ2-5, with D possibly matching TRBD1 (7 bases). Germline V gene lookup returns CDR1 SGHVS and CDR2 FQNEAQ. V lost 5 bases to trimming and J lost 2 bases, with 15 bases between them. The CDR3 runs 15 residues. CDR3 residues: CASSLSRGTQETQYF. The CDR3 DNA follows: TGTGCCAGCAGCCTATCCAGGGGGACTCAAGAGACCCAGTACTTC.

The V call is TRBV5-1, the J call TRBJ2-7, with D unclear. Trimming left V 1 base short and J 2 bases short, with 7 bases between. The germline gives CDR1 SGHRS, CDR2 YFSETQ. The CDR3 spans 13 residues. DNA for the CDR3: TGCGCCAGCAGCTTGCTCGGCACCTACGAGCAGTACTTC. Protein product: CASSLLGTYEQYF.

The chain couples TRBV18 to TRBJ2-7; D may be TRBD1 or TRBD2 (5 bases each). The CDR3 runs to 14 residues. V was pared by 4 bases and J by 5 bases, with 15 bases between. Germline V gives CDR1 KGHSH, CDR2 LQKENI. CDR3 amino acids: CASSLVEGHDEQYF. DNA of the CDR3: TGTGCCAGCTCACTGGTAGAGGGGCACGACGAGCAGTACTTC.

The V call is TRBV20-1, the J call TRBJ2-7, with unresolved D. V was shortened by 1 base and J by 3 bases, with 13 bases between the two germline ends. The CDR3 covers 14 residues. Germline V lookup: CDR1 DFQATT, CDR2 SNEGSKA (reference sequence). The CDR3 DNA follows: TGCAGTGCTAGAGGAAGGGTTCAGTTCTACGAGCAGTACTTC. Its translation is CSARGRVQFYEQYF.

The rearrangement uses TRBV3-1 and TRBJ2-5, with D hard to call. Trimming removed 1 base from V and 7 bases from J, with 16 bases in between. Germline assignment: CDR1 LGHDT and CDR2 YNNKEL (reference sequence). The CDR3 extends over 15 amino acids. Here the CDR3 reads CASSQVATSEGTQYF. DNA of the CDR3: TGTGCCAGCAGCCAAGTGGCTACCAGTGAAGGGACCCAGTACTTC.